The rows below give T cell receptor beta chains drawn from one sample of a study of T cell repertoires in cytomegalovirus infection. TCRdb fed the reads into MiXCR, producing one record per CDR3 protein. This sample carries roughly 230,000 distinct CDR3 sequences, 22% of them seen once, and the ten largest clones take 15% to 20%. Source material: CD8+ T cells from PBMCs. The receptor set was obtained from a human donor in good health (CMV status not recorded). Some clones in this sample may be carry-over from other donors' samples. CDR3s include the opening cysteine and the closing phenylalanine or tryptophan. A D gene is named only where the DNA matches it firmly. Clone size is not always given. Where it is, it says once, few, many or a class for expanded clones.

v_call	j_call	clone_size	d_call	cdr3_nt	cdr3_aa
TRBV24-1	TRBJ1-1	NA	NA	TGTGCCACCAGTTTCGGGGAGAACACTGAAGCTTTCTTT	CATSFGENTEAFF
TRBV7-2	TRBJ1-2	many	NA	TGTGCCAGCAGCTCCGCAGGGGCCTATGGCTACACCTTC	CASSSAGAYGYTF
TRBV19	TRBJ1-1	NA	TRBD1	TGTGCCAGTAGACTGACAGGGTTCGGCACTGAAGCTTTCTTT	CASRLTGFGTEAFF
TRBV7-9	TRBJ2-2	many	NA	TGTGCCAGCAGCTTAATGTCCGCCGGGGAGCTGTTTTTT	CASSLMSAGELFF
TRBV7-9	TRBJ1-2	few	TRBD1	TGTGCCAGCAGCACCCGGGACAGGGATGATAGTGGCTACACCTTC	CASSTRDRDDSGYTF
TRBV7-9	TRBJ1-1	few	NA	TGTGCCACACACCCGGGACACTACACTGAAGCTTTCTTT	CATHPGHYTEAFF
TRBV7-8	TRBJ2-1	many	NA	TGTGCCAGCAGCTTAGCAGGGTTCGCTGAGCAGTTCTTC	CASSLAGFAEQFF
TRBV10-3	TRBJ2-3	many	NA	TGTGCCATCAGTCCCGTCGGGGTAAACCCAAACACAGATACGCAGTATTTT	CAISPVGVNPNTDTQYF
TRBV13	TRBJ2-1	NA	TRBD2	TGTGCCAGCAGCTTGGGAGCGGGGGGAGGCAATGAGCAGTTCTTC	CASSLGAGGGNEQFF
TRBV2	TRBJ1-2	many	TRBD1	TGTGCCAGCAGTGAAGGGGGACAGGGGGCGCTCTCTCGCGGCTACACCTTC	CASSEGGQGALSRGYTF
TRBV2	TRBJ1-2	NA	NA	TGTGCCAGCCCTCCGAAGGAGCAGTATGGCTACACCTTC	CASPPKEQYGYTF
TRBV7-8	TRBJ1-1	few	NA	TGTGCCAGCAGCCAATACTCTTACACTGAAGCTTTCTTT	CASSQYSYTEAFF
TRBV3-1	TRBJ2-5	few	TRBD2	TGTGCCAGCAGCCAAGATGAGGATAGCGGGGGGATCCAAGAGACCCAGTACTTC	CASSQDEDSGGIQETQYF
TRBV27	TRBJ1-4	many	TRBD1	TGTGCCAGCAGTCCAGGACAGGATTATAATGAAAAACTGTTTTTT	CASSPGQDYNEKLFF
TRBV7-9	TRBJ1-1	many	NA	TGTGCCAGCAGCTTAAGACTCCCCGAAGGGGAAGCTTTCTTT	CASSLRLPEGEAFF
TRBV28	TRBJ2-4	many	TRBD1	TGTGCATCTTCCCCGTGGGACAGGGTGTTGAACATTCAGTACTTC	CASSPWDRVLNIQYF
TRBV11-1	TRBJ2-3	many	TRBD1	TGTGCCAGCAGCTCGGACAGGCGGACTAGCACAGATACGCAGTATTTT	CASSSDRRTSTDTQYF
TRBV29-1	TRBJ2-3	NA	TRBD2	TGCAGCGTTACCATAGCGGGGGAGTCCACAGATACGCAGTATTTT	CSVTIAGESTDTQYF
TRBV20-1	TRBJ1-2	NA	TRBD1	TGCAGTGCTTTACAGGGACAGTCTGGCTACACCTTC	CSALQGQSGYTF
TRBV11-3	TRBJ1-2	NA	NA	TGTGCCAGCAGCTTAGATCGCCACAGTCCGCTTCATGGCTACACCTTC	CASSLDRHSPLHGYTF
TRBV18	TRBJ2-7	many	NA	TGTGCCAGCTCCTCCCCGACTAGCTACGAGCAGTACTTC	CASSSPTSYEQYF
TRBV28	TRBJ2-3	many	TRBD2	TGTGCCAGCAGCACGGGACTAGAGGCAGATACGCAGTATTTT	CASSTGLEADTQYF
TRBV7-6	TRBJ1-5	many	NA	TGTGCCAGCAGTGGGACCCCCAATCAGCCCCAGCATTTT	CASSGTPNQPQHF
TRBV29-1	TRBJ2-7	NA	TRBD1	TGCAGCGTTGTCCGGGACAGGGACTACGAGCAGTACTTC	CSVVRDRDYEQYF
TRBV7-3	TRBJ1-1	NA	TRBD1	TGTGCCAGCAGCCTCGTGGGACAGGAGAACACTGAAGCTTTCTTT	CASSLVGQENTEAFF
TRBV6-6	TRBJ1-5	NA	NA	TGTGCCAGCAGAATCCGGGACGGCCTGGAACAGCCCCAGCATTTT	CASRIRDGLEQPQHF
TRBV7-8	TRBJ2-1	NA	TRBD2	TGTGCCAGCAGCTCTGCCACGGGGGGGCCGGGGAATGAGCAGTTCTTC	CASSSATGGPGNEQFF
TRBV6-1	TRBJ1-5	NA	TRBD1	TGTGCCAGCAGCCCTGACAGGGTGAATCAGCCCCAGCATTTT	CASSPDRVNQPQHF
TRBV7-2	TRBJ2-1	many	NA	TGTGCCAGCAGCTTAGTGTTCGATGAGCAGTTCTTC	CASSLVFDEQFF
TRBV5-6	TRBJ2-1	few	TRBD2	TGTGCCAGCAGCTTTCCTAGCGGGGGGCCCGGAGGGAATGAGCAGTTCTTC	CASSFPSGGPGGNEQFF
TRBV4-1	TRBJ2-7	NA	TRBD1	TGCGCCAGCAGCCAAGGAGGGGACAGGGTTACCTACGAGCAGTACTTC	CASSQGGDRVTYEQYF
TRBV7-9	TRBJ2-5	NA	TRBD2	TGTGCCAGCAGCTTAGCGCGGGAGTACCAAGAGACCCAGTACTTC	CASSLAREYQETQYF
TRBV24-1	TRBJ1-2	few	NA	TGTGCCACCAGTGACTCACTGGGGAATTCTATCGATGGCTACACCTTC	CATSDSLGNSIDGYTF
TRBV19	TRBJ1-5	many	NA	TGTGCCAGTAGTGTGGGGGGCGGGGGTCAGCCCCAGCATTTT	CASSVGGGGQPQHF
TRBV7-2	TRBJ1-6	NA	NA	TGTGCCAGCAGCTTAGAGGGTTGGAGCGGGAACCCTCTCACCCTCCACTTT	CASSLEGWSGNPLTLHF
TRBV28	TRBJ2-1	many	NA	TGTGCCAGCACAAGACGGAGCTCCTACAATGAGCAGTTCTTC	CASTRRSSYNEQFF
TRBV7-9	TRBJ1-5	few	TRBD1	TGTGCCAGCAGCTCGGACAGGGACCGCAATCAGCCCCAGCATTTT	CASSSDRDRNQPQHF
TRBV9	TRBJ2-2	few	NA	TGTGCCAGCAGCGTGGGTTCCGGGGAGCTGTTTTTT	CASSVGSGELFF
TRBV19	TRBJ2-2	NA	TRBD1	TGTGCCAGTTCCAGGGGGCCCGACGGGGAGCTGTTTTTT	CASSRGPDGELFF
TRBV10-3	TRBJ2-3	few	TRBD1	TGTGCCATGGGACAGGACACCAGCACAGATACGCAGTATTTT	CAMGQDTSTDTQYF
TRBV24-1	TRBJ1-1	NA	NA	TGTGCCACCAGCGACGTCCTGGGTGCATTTGAGAACACTGAAGCTTTCTTT	CATSDVLGAFENTEAFF
TRBV12-3/TRBV12-4	TRBJ1-6	few	TRBD1	TGTGCCAGCAGTGCCGGGACAGGGATTTCACCCCTCCACTTT	CASSAGTGISPLHF
TRBV7-8	TRBJ1-5	many	NA	TGTGCCAGCAGCTTACTCGGGGCCCTTGGAAGTCAGCCCCAGCATTTT	CASSLLGALGSQPQHF
TRBV19	TRBJ1-5	NA	TRBD1	TGTGCCAGTAGTGACCCGGACAGGGGTAATCAGCCCCAGCATTTT	CASSDPDRGNQPQHF
TRBV2	TRBJ1-2	few	NA	TGTGCCAGCAGTGGGGCCGGGACAAGTTATGGCTACACCTTC	CASSGAGTSYGYTF
TRBV7-9	TRBJ2-7	NA	NA	TGTGCCAGCAGCCCCGGGCCCCTGGAGCAGTACTTC	CASSPGPLEQYF
TRBV15	TRBJ2-5	NA	TRBD2	TGTGCCACCAGCTCCTATAGCGGGGGAGAGACCCAGTACTTC	CATSSYSGGETQYF
TRBV7-9	TRBJ2-4	few	TRBD1	TGTGCCAGCAGCCTCGGGACAGATTTTGAACTAGCCAAAAACATTCAGTACTTC	CASSLGTDFELAKNIQYF